One and the same sample provided the 14 T cell receptor beta chains below, sequenced in a study of spatial heterogeneity in lung cancer. Time point specified: sample taken at primary tumor resection. The study sequenced unsorted whole RNA from tumor, nontumor lung or frozen PBMC. TCRdb used MiXCR to reprocess the 5' RACE reads, holding one entry per CDR3 protein. The sample has about 85,000 distinct CDR3 sequences, approximately 20% seen once. The source material was PBMCs, sampled at surgery. These TCRs come from a male donor with early-stage non-small cell lung cancer.

This clonotype was seen a few times. The V and J genes are TRBV20-1 and TRBJ2-7; 7 bases align to TRBD1. The CDR3 contains 13 residues. Germline CDR1 DFQATT, CDR2 SNEGSKA (reference sequence). The V gene end was trimmed by 6 bases and the J gene end by 2 bases; junction bases not matched to a gene: 7. The CDR3: CSAQRDSPYEQYF. The CDR3 nucleotides are TGCAGTGCCCAACGGGACAGTCCCTACGAGCAGTACTTC.

This clonotype was counted a few times. The chain combines TRBV27 with TRBJ2-1; D call uncertain. With 2 bases removed from V and 5 bases from J, the gap between germline ends came to 7 bases. The CDR3 runs to 13 residues. Germline assignment: CDR1 MNHEY and CDR2 SMNVEV (reference sequence). The CDR3 DNA is TGTGCCAGCAGTTTAAGTAAGAACAATGAGCAGTTCTTC. Its translation: CASSLSKNNEQFF.

The chain uses TRBV10-2 and TRBJ2-7; no clear D. CDR3 length equals 13 residues. Germline V gene data show CDR1 as WSHSY and CDR2 as SAAADI. Between the trimmed V and J ends, which lost 7 bases and 1 base, there was a span of 11 bases. The CDR3 nucleotides read TGCGCCAGCATGACGACACAATCCTACGAGCAGTACTTC. It encodes CASMTTQSYEQYF.

CDR3 sequence reads: CAISSLQGYTF. As DNA, the CDR3 is TGTGCCATTTCCAGCCTCCAAGGCTACACCTTC. The J gene is TRBJ1-2, the V gene TRBV10-3; D remains unclear. Germline assignment: CDR1 ENHRY and CDR2 SYGVKD. V gave up 9 bases and J gave up 8 bases, with 13 bases separating them. The CDR3 is made up of 11 amino acids.

This clonotype was seen a handful of times. Written as DNA, the CDR3 is TGTGCCAGCAGCAAAGGGACAGGGAAATCCTACAATGAGCAGTTCTTC. The encoded protein is CASSKGTGKSYNEQFF. V gene TRBV21-1 combines with J gene TRBJ2-1; the DNA was not used to check the table's D call, TRBD1. TRBV21-1 is marked as a pseudogene. The CDR3 has 16 amino acids.

This clonotype was seen only a few times. The chain has TRBV30 and TRBJ1-5, with no clear D. The CDR3 is made up of 13 amino acids. Trimming shortened V by 1 base and J by 5 bases, and 9 bases separated the two germline ends. Germline V gives CDR1 GTSNPN, CDR2 SVGIG (reference sequence). The CDR3 sequence: CAWSAGVDQPQHF. The CDR3 DNA reads as TGTGCCTGGAGTGCAGGAGTGGATCAGCCCCAGCATTTT.

This clonotype was recorded many times. The V and J genes are TRBV6-2 or TRBV6-3 and TRBJ2-7; D assignment may be TRBD1 or TRBD2 (6 bases each). The ends were cut back, 8 bases at V and 1 base at J, with 15 bases in the middle. This CDR3 spans 14 amino acids. Germline V CDR1 and CDR2: MNHEY, SVGEGT. The CDR3 is CASLSGAGSYEQYF. The DNA of the CDR3 is TGTGCCAGCCTCTCGGGGGCAGGGTCCTACGAGCAGTACTTC.

The chain carries TRBV20-1 and TRBJ2-7; 7 bases align to TRBD2. The CDR3 is 14 amino acids. Germline lookup yields CDR1 DFQATT and CDR2 SNEGSKA (reference sequence). V lost 3 bases and J lost 5; bases outside the gene matches: 10. DNA of the CDR3: TGCAGTGCTAGGGGAGGGAAAGGGCCCAACGAGCAGTACTTC. As protein: CSARGGKGPNEQYF.

At least ten counts were recorded for this clonotype. This sequence joins TRBV28 and TRBJ2-3; the match to TRBD2 covers 8 bases. The junction had 2 bases not matched to a gene; V was cut back by 8 bases and J by 1 base. Germline V lookup: CDR1 MDHEN, CDR2 SYDVKM. The CDR3 consists of 13 residues. In DNA, the CDR3 is TGTGCCAGCGCGGGAGGAGGCACAGATACGCAGTATTTT. Its protein is CASAGGGTDTQYF.

This clonotype was observed a few times. A read error is likely, as this CDR3 ends without the conserved phenylalanine or tryptophan. DNA of the CDR3: TGCGCCAGCAGCCAAGATAGCGCAGGGGTGAGCACTGAAGCTTTCTTA. This translates into CASSQDSAGVSTEAFL. The chain employs TRBV4-1 and TRBJ1-1; D perhaps matches TRBD1 (6 bases). Trimming cost V 0 bases and J 4 bases, with 15 bases left between them. The germline V gene encodes CDR1 MGHRA and CDR2 YSYEKL. The CDR3 spans 16 residues.

The chain has TRBV19 and TRBJ1-5, with 9 bases lining up with TRBD1. This CDR3 has 13 amino acids. V shed 8 bases and J 5 bases; nucleotides not matched to a gene: 4. The germline gives CDR1 LNHDA, CDR2 SQIVND (reference sequence). The CDR3 DNA follows: TGTGCCAGTGGGCGGGACAGGGATCAGCCCCAGCATTTT. Translated: CASGRDRDQPQHF.

Only a few counts were recorded for this clonotype. The V gene is TRBV28, the J gene TRBJ2-5; TRBD2 is a possible D gene (6 bases). V was shortened by 5 bases and J by 5 bases, with 15 bases between the two germline ends. Looked up from germline, CDR1 is MDHEN and CDR2 is SYDVKM. The CDR3 covers 14 residues. The CDR3 is CASSTPQAGETQYF. The CDR3 DNA follows: TGTGCCAGCAGTACCCCACAGGCGGGGGAGACCCAGTACTTC.

The table lists this clonotype with many counts. CDR3 in DNA: TGCAGCGTTGTCCCTACGAACAGGGGCTCTGAAGCTTTCTTT. It yields the protein CSVVPTNRGSEAFF. The rearrangement links TRBV29-1 to TRBJ1-1; TRBD1 agrees at 7 bases. The CDR3 spans 14 residues. Per germline, CDR1 SQVTM and CDR2 ANQGSEA. The J segment lost 6 bases and the V segment lost 4 bases, leaving 11 bases of the junction unmatched. Combining the CDR3 with reference TRBV29-1 and TRBJ1-1 gives the whole variable domain SAVISQKPSRDICQRGTSLTIQCQVDSQVTMMFWYRQQPGQSLTLIATANQGSEATYESGFVIDKFPISRPNLTFSTLTVSNMSPEDSSIYLCSVVPTNRGSEAFFGQGTRLTVV.

This clonotype was recorded at least ten times. The V gene is TRBV9, the J gene TRBJ1-2; D gene unclear. Germline V CDR1 and CDR2: SGDLS, YYNGEE. Between the trimmed V and J ends, which lost 4 bases and 0 bases, there was a span of 10 bases. The CDR3 spans 14 residues. The CDR3 loop reads CASSSASPNYGYTF. The CDR3 DNA reads as TGTGCCAGCAGCTCGGCGAGTCCTAACTATGGCTACACCTTC.